One and the same sample provided the 21 T cell receptor beta chains below, sequenced in a study of blood T cell repertoires in COVID-19. Method: immunoSEQ multiplex PCR; TCRdb's copy keeps in-frame clones and lacks some. The data show roughly 280,000 clones, with roughly 86% seen just once and more than 1.5% held by the top ten. The sample comprised PBMCs or T cells enriched from blood (not recorded which). The receptor source for this set is a woman in her fifties or sixties who had recovered from COVID-19.

The chain joins TRBV6-5 to TRBJ2-2, with 9 positions matching TRBD1. V was pared by 0 bases and J by 6 bases, with 2 bases of the junction left unmatched. Germline assignment: CDR1 MNHEY and CDR2 SVGAGI. This CDR3 is 15 amino acids long. The DNA for the CDR3 is TGTGCCAGCAGTTACTCGACAGGGGGTGCCGGGGAGCTGTTTTTT. Its protein is CASSYSTGGAGELFF.

V and J are TRBV19 and TRBJ1-1; 8 positions agree with TRBD1. The germline gives CDR1 LNHDA, CDR2 SQIVND (reference sequence). V was clipped by 4 bases and J by 5 bases; unmatched bases: 6. The CDR3 contains 14 residues. The CDR3 region is CASSTLQGVTEAFF. In DNA form, the CDR3 reads TGTGCCAGTAGTACTCTACAGGGGGTGACTGAAGCTTTCTTT.

The chain is built from TRBV5-1 and TRBJ2-1; 9 bases agree with TRBD2. The CDR3 contains 14 residues. Trimming took 3 bases from V and 5 from J; bases not matched to a gene: 3. Germline loops: CDR1 SGHRS, CDR2 YFSETQ. The CDR3 loop reads CASSSGTSNNEQFF. The CDR3 nucleotides read TGCGCCAGCAGCTCTGGGACTAGCAACAATGAGCAGTTCTTC.

The chain joins TRBV29-1 to TRBJ2-7; TRBD2 agrees at 12 bases. The CDR3 is made up of 16 amino acids. Looked up from germline, CDR1 is SQVTM and CDR2 is ANQGSEA. V lost 4 bases, J lost 4 bases, and 11 bases stayed unmatched. The CDR3: CSVVPRLAGVGYEQYF. The CDR3 DNA is TGCAGCGTTGTACCCAGACTAGCGGGAGTAGGATACGAGCAGTACTTC.

The J gene is TRBJ2-1, the V gene TRBV28; 7 bases are shared with TRBD1. Looked up from germline, CDR1 is MDHEN and CDR2 is SYDVKM. The J segment lost 2 bases and the V segment lost 6 bases, leaving 1 base of the junction unmatched. The CDR3 spans 13 residues. The chain's CDR3 is CASRGQPYNEQFF. CDR3 DNA: TGTGCCAGCAGGGGACAGCCCTACAATGAGCAGTTCTTC.

The chain couples TRBV11-2 to TRBJ1-1, with D possibly matching TRBD1 (5 bases). There are 13 residues in the CDR3. Germline V gene data show CDR1 as SGHAT and CDR2 as FQNNGV. The V end lost 4 bases, the J end lost 1 base, and 7 bases lay between the germline ends. The DNA of the CDR3 is TGTGCCAGCAGCTCACAGGAGAACACTGAAGCTTTCTTT. Protein product: CASSSQENTEAFF.

The sample holds one count of this clone. The chain couples TRBV6-5 to TRBJ2-2, with a weak D call TRBD1 (6 bases). V was pared by 6 bases and J by 4 bases, with 12 bases between. Germline CDR1 MNHEY, CDR2 SVGAGI. The CDR3 has 14 amino acids. The CDR3: CASSRDKVTGELFF. The CDR3 DNA follows: TGTGCCAGCAGCCGGGACAAAGTCACCGGGGAGCTGTTTTTT.

V and J are TRBV5-1 and TRBJ1-6; D perhaps matches TRBD1 (5 bases). Trimming pared 5 bases from V and 1 base from J, leaving 10 bases between. Germline V gene data show CDR1 as SGHRS and CDR2 as YFSETQ. This CDR3 spans 15 amino acids. The CDR3 DNA reads TGCGCCAGCAGTCCGGGGGTATCCTATAATTCACCCCTCCACTTT. Translating gives CASSPGVSYNSPLHF.

The V gene is TRBV28, the J gene TRBJ1-1; tentative D call: TRBD1 (6 bases). The germline V and J ends were trimmed by 2 bases and 1 base, with 14 bases remaining between them. The germline CDR1 and CDR2 sequences are MDHEN and SYDVKM. The CDR3 has 16 residues. This CDR3 is CASSLGLRGRNTEAFF. In DNA, the CDR3 is TGTGCCAGCAGTTTAGGGCTCAGGGGTAGGAACACTGAAGCTTTCTTT.

The chain links TRBV5-8 to TRBJ2-3, with 9 bases aligning to TRBD1. Germline CDR1 SGHTS, CDR2 YDEGEE. Unmatched junction bases numbered 8, after V lost 4 bases and J lost 2 bases. The length of the CDR3 is 16 residues. DNA of the CDR3: TGTGCCAGCAGCAAAGGACAGGGGCCCCCCACAGATACGCAGTATTTT. This sequence encodes CASSKGQGPPTDTQYF.

The chain is built from TRBV14 and TRBJ1-1; D is undetermined. Germline lookup yields CDR1 SGHDN and CDR2 FVKESK. Trimming stripped 3 bases from V and 1 base from J, with 9 bases between. The CDR3 has 14 residues. CDR3 DNA sequence: TGTGCCAGCAGCCAGAGTACAGCGAACACTGAAGCTTTCTTT. As protein: CASSQSTANTEAFF. Based on the CDR3 plus reference TRBV14 and TRBJ1-1, the full variable domain is EAGVTQFPSHSVIEKGQTVTLRCDPISGHDNLYWYRRVMGKEIKFLLHFVKESKQDESGMPNNRFLAERTGGTYSTLKVQPAELEDSGVYFCASSQSTANTEAFFGQGTRLTVV.

CDR3 coding DNA: TGCGCCAGCGGCAGGGAGGCTGAAGCTTTCTTT. Protein: CASGREAEAFF. The chain employs TRBV5-1 and TRBJ1-1, with D maybe TRBD1 (5 bases). The CDR3 sequence is 11 residues long. Germline CDR1 is SGHRS and CDR2 is YFSETQ. V shed 7 bases and J shed 6 bases, with 10 bases lying between them. The complete variable domain, with remaining parts taken from reference TRBV5-1 and TRBJ1-1, reads KAGVTQTPRYLIKTRGQQVTLSCSPISGHRSVSWYQQTPGQGLQFLFEYFSETQRNKGNFPGRFSGRQFSNSRSEMNVSTLELGDSALYLCASGREAEAFFGQGTRLTVV.

This clone was observed once. The rearrangement joins TRBV12-5 to TRBJ1-3, with TRBD1 matching 7 bases. Germline CDR1 LGHNT, CDR2 FRNRAP. V shed 5 bases and J 3 bases; nucleotides not matched to a gene: 10. The CDR3 runs 16 residues. Written as DNA, the CDR3 is TGTGCTAGTGGTAAACGACAGGGACAAGTTGGAAACACCATATATTTT. Protein product: CASGKRQGQVGNTIYF.

The chain has TRBV7-6 and TRBJ1-3; D call uncertain. With 5 bases removed from V and 3 bases from J, the gap between germline ends came to 8 bases. The germline CDR1 and CDR2 sequences are SGHVS and FNYEAQ. The CDR3 consists of 13 residues. The CDR3 sequence: CASSAIRGNTIYF. CDR3 in DNA: TGTGCCAGCAGCGCTATCCGTGGAAACACCATATATTTT.

The rearrangement uses TRBV5-1 and TRBJ1-4; 9 bases map to TRBD1. The CDR3 runs 15 residues. Germline CDR1 is SGHRS and CDR2 is YFSETQ. V was clipped by 0 bases and J by 8 bases; unmatched bases: 5. CDR3 sequence: CASSLATGGTEKLFF. CDR3 in DNA: TGCGCCAGCAGCTTGGCAACAGGGGGCACGGAAAAACTGTTTTTT.

This chain joins TRBV21-1 and TRBJ2-1; the table names TRBD2, a call not compared with the DNA. TRBV21-1 constitutes a pseudogene. The CDR3 extends over 20 amino acids. In nucleotides, the CDR3 is TGTGCCAGCAGCAAAGATACGAGCGGGGGGGTATTAACCTCTACTAATGAGCAGTTCTTC. It yields the protein CASSKDTSGGVLTSTNEQFF.

V usage is TRBV7-6 and J usage is TRBJ1-5; TRBD1 matches 9 bases. CDR1 and CDR2 from the germline V gene are SGHVS and FNYEAQ. The CDR3 runs 15 residues. The V and J ends lost 1 base and 7 bases, in that order; junction bases with no gene match: 5. The CDR3 coding sequence is TGTGCCAGCAGCTTAGGACAGGGGGGAGGCCAGCCCCAGCATTTT. Its translation is CASSLGQGGGQPQHF.

The chain joins TRBV4-1 to TRBJ2-3; 9 nucleotides align to TRBD1. Losses at the gene ends were 4 bases for V and 2 bases for J; bases not matched to a gene: 7. This CDR3 comprises 16 residues. Germline V lookup: CDR1 MGHRA, CDR2 YSYEKL. CDR3 DNA sequence: TGCGCCAGCAGCCCCCGCGGGACAGGGTTCACAGATACGCAGTATTTT. Residues: CASSPRGTGFTDTQYF.

The chain carries TRBV30 and TRBJ2-1; the D is unclear. Germline V gene data show CDR1 as GTSNPN and CDR2 as SVGIG (reference sequence). The ends were cut back, 0 bases at V and 5 bases at J, with 8 bases in the middle. The CDR3 runs to 13 residues. As DNA, the CDR3 is TGTGCCTGGAGTGTAACCTACGACAATGAGCAGTTCTTC. Amino acids: CAWSVTYDNEQFF.

V and J are TRBV3-1 (or the pseudogene TRBV3-2) and TRBJ1-5; no reliable D call. Germline lookup yields CDR1 LGHDT and CDR2 YNNKEL (reference sequence). V was trimmed by 5 bases and J by 3 bases, leaving 14 bases between them. CDR3 size: 15 residues. DNA of the CDR3: TGTGCCAGCAGCACCGATCGAGGGCTCAATCAGCCCCAGCATTTT. It yields the protein CASSTDRGLNQPQHF.

The CDR3 spells CACSQGVGGYTF. The CDR3 region has the DNA TGTGCCTGTTCCCAGGGGGTTGGTGGCTACACCTTC. V gene TRBV30 combines with J gene TRBJ1-2; TRBD1 agrees at 7 bases. V trimming: 6 bases; J trimming: 7 bases; junction bases outside the gene matches: 8. Germline CDR1 and CDR2: GTSNPN and SVGIG (reference sequence). CDR3 size: 12 residues.